This T cell receptor (beta chain) came from a study of blood T cell repertoires in COVID-19. Overall study context: The samples span acute and convalescent COVID-19 from the United States, Italy and Spain. PBMCs, B-cell-depleted T cells, or T cells were the source of the cDNA or gDNA that made up the material.

Followed longitudinally, the Seattle patients had been enrolled during active infection. Authors' methods: Cell counts per sample came from amplifying reference gene primers. The method was immunoSEQ multiplex PCR; TCRdb's version includes in-frame clones alone and lacks a portion of them. V and J calls and clone size are given by that table; D and trimming were obtained from the DNA. The top ten clones hold 15% to 20% of a sample with 150,000 to 200,000 clones, 85% to 90% of them seen once. This receptor was taken from a person aged 70 to 80 with COVID-19, enrolled during active disease. The sequencing sample was made of peripheral blood.

CDR3 nucleotides: TGTGCCAGCAGTTTGCCTCCAGGGGACACTGAAGCTTTCTTT. It codes for CASSLPPGDTEAFF. The chain carries TRBV28 and TRBJ1-1; TRBD1 might be the D (6 bases). The V gene lost 3 bases and the J gene lost 3 bases, with 11 bases spanning the gap. Germline lookup yields CDR1 MDHEN and CDR2 SYDVKM. This CDR3 region has 14 residues.